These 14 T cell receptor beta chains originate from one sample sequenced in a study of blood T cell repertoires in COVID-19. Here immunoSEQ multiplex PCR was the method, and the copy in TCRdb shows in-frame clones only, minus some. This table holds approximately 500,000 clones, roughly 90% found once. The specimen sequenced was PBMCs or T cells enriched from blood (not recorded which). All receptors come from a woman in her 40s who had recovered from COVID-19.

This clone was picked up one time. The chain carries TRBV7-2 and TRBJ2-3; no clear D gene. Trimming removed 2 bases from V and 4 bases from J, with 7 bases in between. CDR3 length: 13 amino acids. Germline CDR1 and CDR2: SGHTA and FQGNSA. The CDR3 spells CASSLTSADTQYF. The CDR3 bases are TGTGCCAGCAGCTTAACGTCGGCAGATACGCAGTATTTT.

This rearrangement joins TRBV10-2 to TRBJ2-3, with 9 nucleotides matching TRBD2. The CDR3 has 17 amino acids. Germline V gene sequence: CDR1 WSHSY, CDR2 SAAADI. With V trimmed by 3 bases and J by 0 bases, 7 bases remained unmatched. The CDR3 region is CASSEWTSDYSTDTQYF. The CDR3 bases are TGCGCCAGCAGTGAATGGACTAGCGACTATAGCACAGATACGCAGTATTTT.

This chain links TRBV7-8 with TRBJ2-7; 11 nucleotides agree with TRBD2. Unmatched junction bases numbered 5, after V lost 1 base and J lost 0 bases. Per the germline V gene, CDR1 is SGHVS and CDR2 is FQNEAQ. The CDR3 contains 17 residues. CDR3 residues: CASSLGLAGPISYEQYF. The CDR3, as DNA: TGTGCCAGCAGCTTAGGACTAGCGGGACCTATCTCCTACGAGCAGTACTTC.

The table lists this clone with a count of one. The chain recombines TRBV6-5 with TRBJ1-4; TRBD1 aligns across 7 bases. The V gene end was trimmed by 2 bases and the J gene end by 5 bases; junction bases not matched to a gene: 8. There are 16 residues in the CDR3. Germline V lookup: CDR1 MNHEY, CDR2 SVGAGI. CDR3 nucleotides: TGTGCCAGCAGTTACCACCAGGGACAGCTGAATGAAAAACTGTTTTTT. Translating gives CASSYHQGQLNEKLFF.

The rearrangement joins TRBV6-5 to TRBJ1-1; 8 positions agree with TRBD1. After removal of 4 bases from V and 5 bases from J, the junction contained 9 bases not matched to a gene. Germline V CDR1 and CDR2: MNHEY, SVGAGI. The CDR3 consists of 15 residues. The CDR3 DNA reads TGTGCCAGCAGTTCCTACAGGGGGGGAAGAACTGAAGCTTTCTTT. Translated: CASSSYRGGRTEAFF.

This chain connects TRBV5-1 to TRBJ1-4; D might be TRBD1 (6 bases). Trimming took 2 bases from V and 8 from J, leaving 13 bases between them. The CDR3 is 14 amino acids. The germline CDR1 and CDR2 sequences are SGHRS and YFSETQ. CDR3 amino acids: CASSFGGQGEKLFF. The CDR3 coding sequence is TGCGCCAGCAGCTTCGGGGGGCAAGGGGAAAAACTGTTTTTT.

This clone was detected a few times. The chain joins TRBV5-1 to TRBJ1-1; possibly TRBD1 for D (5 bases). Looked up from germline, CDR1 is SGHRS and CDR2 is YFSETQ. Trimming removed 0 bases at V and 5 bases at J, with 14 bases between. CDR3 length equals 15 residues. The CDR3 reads CASSLDPGRGTEAFF. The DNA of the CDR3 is TGCGCCAGCAGCTTGGATCCGGGTAGGGGTACTGAAGCTTTCTTT.

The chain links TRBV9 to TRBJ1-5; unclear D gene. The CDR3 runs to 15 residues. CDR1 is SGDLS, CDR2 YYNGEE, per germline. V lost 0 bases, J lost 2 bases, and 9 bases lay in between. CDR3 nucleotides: TGTGCCAGCAGCGTAGGAGGAGAGGGCAATCAGCCCCAGCATTTT. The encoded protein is CASSVGGEGNQPQHF.

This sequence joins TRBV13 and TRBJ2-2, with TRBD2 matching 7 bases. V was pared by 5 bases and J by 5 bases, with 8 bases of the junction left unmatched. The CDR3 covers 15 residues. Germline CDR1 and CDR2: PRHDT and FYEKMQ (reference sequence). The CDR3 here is CASSVLKLATGELFF. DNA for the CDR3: TGTGCCAGCAGCGTCTTGAAACTAGCGACCGGGGAGCTGTTTTTT.

The CDR3 DNA reads as TGCGCCAGCAGCCAAGTTGCTAGCGGGGAGGGGCTTTCCTACAATGAGCAGTTCTTC. It translates to CASSQVASGEGLSYNEQFF. The rearrangement uses TRBV4-3 and TRBJ2-1, with 9 bases that match TRBD2. The CDR3 has 19 residues. The germline V gene has CDR1 LGHNA and CDR2 YSLEER. After removal of 1 base from V and 1 base from J, the junction contained 11 bases not matched to a gene.

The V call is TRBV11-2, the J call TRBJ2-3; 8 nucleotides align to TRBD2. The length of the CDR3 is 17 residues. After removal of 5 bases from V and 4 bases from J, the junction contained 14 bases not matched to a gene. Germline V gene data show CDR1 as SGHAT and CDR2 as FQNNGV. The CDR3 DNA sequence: TGTGCCAGCAGCCCCCCTGGGTTAGCGGGATGGGCAGATACGCAGTATTTT. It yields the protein CASSPPGLAGWADTQYF.

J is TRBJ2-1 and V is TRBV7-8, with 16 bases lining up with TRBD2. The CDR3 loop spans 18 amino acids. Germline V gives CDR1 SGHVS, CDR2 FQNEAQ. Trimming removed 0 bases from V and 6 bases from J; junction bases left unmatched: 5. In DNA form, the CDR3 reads TGTGCCAGCAGCTTAGCCCCGGGACTAGCGGGAGGGGGCAATGAGCAGTTCTTC. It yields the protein CASSLAPGLAGGGNEQFF.

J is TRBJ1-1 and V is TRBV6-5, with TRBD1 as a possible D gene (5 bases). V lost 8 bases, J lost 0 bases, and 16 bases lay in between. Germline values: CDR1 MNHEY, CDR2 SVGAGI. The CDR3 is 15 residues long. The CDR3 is CASPGADGMNTEAFF. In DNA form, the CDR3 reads TGTGCCAGCCCTGGGGCGGATGGGATGAACACTGAAGCTTTCTTT.

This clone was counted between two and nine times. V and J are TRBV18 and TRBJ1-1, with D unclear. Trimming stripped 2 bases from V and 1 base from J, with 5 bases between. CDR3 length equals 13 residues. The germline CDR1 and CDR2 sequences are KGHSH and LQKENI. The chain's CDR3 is CASSPLRNTEAFF. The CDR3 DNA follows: TGTGCCAGCTCACCATTGAGGAACACTGAAGCTTTCTTT.